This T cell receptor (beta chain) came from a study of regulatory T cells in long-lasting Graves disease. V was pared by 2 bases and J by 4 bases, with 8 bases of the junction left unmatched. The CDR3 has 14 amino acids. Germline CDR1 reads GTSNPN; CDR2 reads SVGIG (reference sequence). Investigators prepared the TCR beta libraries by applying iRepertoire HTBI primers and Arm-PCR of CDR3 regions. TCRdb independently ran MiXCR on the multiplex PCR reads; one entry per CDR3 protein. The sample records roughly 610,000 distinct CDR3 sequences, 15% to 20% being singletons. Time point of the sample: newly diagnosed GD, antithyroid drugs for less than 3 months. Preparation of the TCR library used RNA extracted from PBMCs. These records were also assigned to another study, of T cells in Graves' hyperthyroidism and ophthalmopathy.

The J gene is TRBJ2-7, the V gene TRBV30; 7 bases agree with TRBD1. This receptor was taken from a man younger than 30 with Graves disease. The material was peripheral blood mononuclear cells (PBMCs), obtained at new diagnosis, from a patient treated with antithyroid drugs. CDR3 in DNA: TGTGCCTGGAGTTACGACGGGACAGCATACGAGCAGTACTTC. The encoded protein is CAWSYDGTAYEQYF. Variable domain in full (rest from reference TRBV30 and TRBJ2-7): SQTIHQWPATLVQPVGSPLSLECTVEGTSNPNLYWYRQAAGRGLQLLFYSVGIGQISSEVPQNLSASRPQDRQFILSSKKLLLSDSGFYLCAWSYDGTAYEQYFGPGTRLTVT.